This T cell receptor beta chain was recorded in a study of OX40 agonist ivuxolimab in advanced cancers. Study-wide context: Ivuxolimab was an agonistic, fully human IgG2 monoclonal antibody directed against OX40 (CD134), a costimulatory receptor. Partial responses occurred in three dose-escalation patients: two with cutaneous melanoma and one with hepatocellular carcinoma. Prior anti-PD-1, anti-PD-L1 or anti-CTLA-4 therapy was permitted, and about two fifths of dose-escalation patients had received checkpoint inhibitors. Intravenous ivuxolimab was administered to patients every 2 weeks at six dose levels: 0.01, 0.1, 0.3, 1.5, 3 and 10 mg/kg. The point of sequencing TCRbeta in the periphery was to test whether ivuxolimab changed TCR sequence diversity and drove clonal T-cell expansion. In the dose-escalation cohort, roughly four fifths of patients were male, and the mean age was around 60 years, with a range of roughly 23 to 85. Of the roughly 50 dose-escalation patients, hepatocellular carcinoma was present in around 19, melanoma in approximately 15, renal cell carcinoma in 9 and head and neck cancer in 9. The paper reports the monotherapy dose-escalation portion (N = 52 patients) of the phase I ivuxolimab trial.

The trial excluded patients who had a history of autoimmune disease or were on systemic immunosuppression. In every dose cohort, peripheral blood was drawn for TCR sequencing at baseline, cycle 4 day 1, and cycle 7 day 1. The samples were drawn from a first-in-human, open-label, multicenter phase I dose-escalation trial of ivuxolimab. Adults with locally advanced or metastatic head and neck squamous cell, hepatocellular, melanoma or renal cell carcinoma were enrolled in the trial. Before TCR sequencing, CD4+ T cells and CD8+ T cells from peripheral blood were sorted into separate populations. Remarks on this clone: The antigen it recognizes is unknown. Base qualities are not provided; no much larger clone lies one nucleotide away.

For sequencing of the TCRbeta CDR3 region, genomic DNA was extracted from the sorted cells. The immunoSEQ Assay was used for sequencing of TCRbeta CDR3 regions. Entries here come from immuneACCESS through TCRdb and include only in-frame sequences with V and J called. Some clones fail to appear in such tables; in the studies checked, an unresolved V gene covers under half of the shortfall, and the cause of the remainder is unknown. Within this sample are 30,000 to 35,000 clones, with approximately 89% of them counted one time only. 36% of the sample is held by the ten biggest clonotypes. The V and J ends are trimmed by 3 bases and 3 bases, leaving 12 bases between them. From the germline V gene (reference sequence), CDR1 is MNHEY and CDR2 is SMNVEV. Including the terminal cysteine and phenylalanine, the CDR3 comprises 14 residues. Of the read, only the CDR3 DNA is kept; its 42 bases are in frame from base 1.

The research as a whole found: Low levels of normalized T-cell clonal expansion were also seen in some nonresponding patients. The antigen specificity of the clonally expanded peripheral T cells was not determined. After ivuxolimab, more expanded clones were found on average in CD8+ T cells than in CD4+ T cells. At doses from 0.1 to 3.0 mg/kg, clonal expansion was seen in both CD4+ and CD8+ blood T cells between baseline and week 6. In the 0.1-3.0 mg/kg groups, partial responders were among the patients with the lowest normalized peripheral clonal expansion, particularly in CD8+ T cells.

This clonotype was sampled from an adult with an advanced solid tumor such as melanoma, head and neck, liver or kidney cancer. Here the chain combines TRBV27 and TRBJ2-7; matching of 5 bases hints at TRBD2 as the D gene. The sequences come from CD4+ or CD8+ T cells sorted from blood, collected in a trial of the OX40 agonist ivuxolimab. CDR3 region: CASSFLLDRYEQYF. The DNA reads TGTGCCAGCAGTTTCTTACTAGACCGCTACGAGCAGTACTTC.